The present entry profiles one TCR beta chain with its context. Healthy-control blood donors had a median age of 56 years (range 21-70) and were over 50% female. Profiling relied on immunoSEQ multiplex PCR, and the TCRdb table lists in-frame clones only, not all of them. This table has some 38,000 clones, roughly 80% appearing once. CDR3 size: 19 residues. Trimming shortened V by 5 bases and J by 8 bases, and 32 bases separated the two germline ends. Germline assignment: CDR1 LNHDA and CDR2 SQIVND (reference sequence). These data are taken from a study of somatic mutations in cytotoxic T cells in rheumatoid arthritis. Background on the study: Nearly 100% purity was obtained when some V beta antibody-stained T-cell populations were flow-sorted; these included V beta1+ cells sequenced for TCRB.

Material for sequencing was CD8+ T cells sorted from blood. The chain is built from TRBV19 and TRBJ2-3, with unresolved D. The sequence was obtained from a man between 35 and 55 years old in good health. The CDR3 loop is CASSPPPGPGAPVRGTQYF. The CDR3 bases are TGTGCCAGTAGTCCCCCCCCAGGACCGGGTGCCCCTGTGCGTGGTACGCAGTATTTT.